Only a few counts were recorded for the clone carrying this TCR beta chain. This sample is drawn from a study of blood T cell repertoires in COVID-19. Study overall: PBMCs, B-cell-depleted T cells, or T cells were the source of the cDNA or gDNA that made up the material.

V was shortened by 4 bases and J by 1 base, with 9 bases between the two germline ends. CDR1 LNHDA and CDR2 SQIVND come from the germline V gene (reference sequence). The CDR3 contains 14 residues. Repertoires were generated with immunoSEQ multiplex PCR, while TCRdb's copy carries only in-frame clones and drops some. The sample has about 16,000 clones, around 87% seen once. V and J are TRBV19 and TRBJ2-3; a weak D match, TRBD1 (6 bases). The sequenced sample was peripheral blood. This TCR was sampled from a human donor in a cohort sampled during active COVID-19. The DNA of the CDR3 is TGTGCCAGTAGTAACAGGGTGCGCACAGATACGCAGTATTTT. It yields the protein CASSNRVRTDTQYF. The entire variable domain, with the rest obtained from reference TRBV19 and TRBJ2-3, is as follows: DGGITQSPKYLFRKEGQNVTLSCEQNLNHDAMYWYRQDPGQGLRLIYYSQIVNDFQKGDIAEGYSVSREKKESFPLTVTSAQKNPTAFYLCASSNRVRTDTQYFGPGTRLTVL.